This T cell receptor (beta chain) came from a study of T cells in Graves' hyperthyroidism and ophthalmopathy. Findings of the study overall: Prediction of ophthalmopathy progression came a median approximately 7 months pre-onset. Most clonotypes that expanded in the thyroid above 0.001 also showed up in blood.

RNA transcripts provided the source from which TCR beta CDR3 regions were amplified. First-round RT-PCR with HTBI primers amplified the TCR CDR3 region. A single record per CDR3 protein comes from TCRdb applying MiXCR to the multiplex PCR reads. The sample consists of hundreds of thousands of distinct CDR3 sequences, about two fifths of them appearing once. This CDR3 has 15 amino acids. Trimming removed 4 bases at V and 2 bases at J, with 15 bases between. Germline values: CDR1 SGDLS, CDR2 YYNGEE. These patients, aged 18 to 65, had recently diagnosed hyperthyroidism lasting under 2 months. PBMCs came from 8.5 to 10 ml fresh peripheral blood. With regard to this clonotype: The antigen remains undetermined.

This chain uses TRBV9 with TRBJ1-1; D is perhaps TRBD1 (5 bases). The receptor was isolated from a man aged 18 to 35 with Graves' hyperthyroidism. The specimen sequenced was blood. CDR3 coding DNA: TGTGCCAGCAGCATGATACAGGCTTCTAACACTGAAGCTTTCTTT. As protein: CASSMIQASNTEAFF.